This TCR beta chain was profiled in a study of blood T cell repertoires in COVID-19. As for the study in general: Collection of acute and convalescent COVID-19 samples took place in the United States, Italy and Spain. T cells, B-cell-depleted T cells, or PBMCs provided the cDNA or gDNA that served as material.

Original analysis: Nucleated cell counts were estimated from reference gene primer amplification. Method: immunoSEQ multiplex PCR; TCRdb's copy keeps in-frame clones and lacks some. For V, J and clone size, that table is used; D and trimming come from the DNA. The top ten clones hold 5% to 6% of a sample with some 60,000 clones, 92% of them seen once. The table lists this clone with a count of one. Specimen: peripheral blood. The sequence came from a human donor in a cohort sampled during active COVID-19.

As DNA, the CDR3 is TGCGCCAGCAGTCAAATCGAATCACCGCCGAGGGATTCACCCCTCCACTTT. Its translation is CASSQIESPPRDSPLHF. The chain has TRBV23-1 and TRBJ1-6; D gene uncertain. TRBV23-1 is an ORF, with its function uncertain. Trimming removed 2 bases from V and 8 bases from J, with 19 bases in between. CDR3 size: 17 residues.